Below, 30 T cell receptor beta chains from the same sample are listed, as sequenced in a study of blood T cell repertoires in COVID-19. Only in-frame clones appear in the TCRdb table, and some are missing; sequencing was by immunoSEQ multiplex PCR. The sample shows about 370,000 clones, roughly 90% of them seen only once. Sequenced material: peripheral blood. These receptors were taken from a woman aged 30 to 39 with COVID-19, enrolled during active disease.

The chain uses TRBV27 and TRBJ1-5; no firm D call. The length of the CDR3 is 19 residues. Trimming took 7 bases from V and 3 from J, leaving 28 bases between them. Germline V gene sequence: CDR1 MNHEY, CDR2 SMNVEV (reference sequence). In DNA, the CDR3 is TGTGCCAGCATCCCCTTCCCCCGGAGTCAGCGTTTTTCCAATCAGCCCCAGCATTTT. It specifies CASIPFPRSQRFSNQPQHF.

V gene TRBV24-1 combines with J gene TRBJ2-1, with D unresolved. CDR1 and CDR2 (germline): KGHDR, SFDVKD. Trimming pared 5 bases from V and 6 bases from J, leaving 7 bases between. CDR3 length equals 12 residues. The CDR3 protein is CATSGSANEQFF. CDR3 bases: TGTGCCACCAGTGGGAGTGCCAATGAGCAGTTCTTC.

This chain joins TRBV7-8 and TRBJ2-7; 7 nucleotides line up with TRBD2. Germline V gene lookup returns CDR1 SGHVS and CDR2 FQNEAQ. The CDR3 totals 16 residues. J lost 1 base, V lost 5 bases, and 11 bases had no gene match. The CDR3 loop reads CASSPGVKRGSYEQYV. The CDR3 DNA sequence: TGTGCCAGCAGCCCCGGGGTAAAGCGGGGTTCCTACGAGCAGTACGTC.

This clone was detected only a few times. CDR3 DNA: TGCGCCAGCAGCTTTAGCGGGAGGAATTACAATGAGCAGTTCTTC. Its protein product is CASSFSGRNYNEQFF. The gene calls are TRBV5-1 and TRBJ2-1, with 10 bases matching TRBD2. After removal of 2 bases from V and 4 bases from J, the junction contained 3 bases not matched to a gene. The CDR3 runs 15 residues. The germline V gene has CDR1 SGHRS and CDR2 YFSETQ. The variable domain in full, with the rest retrieved from reference TRBV5-1 and TRBJ2-1, is KAGVTQTPRYLIKTRGQQVTLSCSPISGHRSVSWYQQTPGQGLQFLFEYFSETQRNKGNFPGRFSGRQFSNSRSEMNVSTLELGDSALYLCASSFSGRNYNEQFFGPGTRLTVL.

The chain has TRBV4-1 and TRBJ2-4; D gene unclear. CDR1 is MGHRA and CDR2 is YSYEKL in the germline V gene. The CDR3 totals 16 residues. V was shortened by 1 base and J by 1 base, with 11 bases between the two germline ends. The CDR3 loop reads CASSQGPGVAKNIQYF. The CDR3 DNA is TGCGCCAGCAGCCAAGGGCCAGGTGTCGCCAAAAACATTCAGTACTTC.

The genes are TRBV5-6 and TRBJ2-7; D is unclear. Trimming left V 4 bases short and J 3 bases short, with 11 bases between. CDR3 length equals 13 residues. Germline CDR1 is SGHDT and CDR2 is YYEEEE. The CDR3 DNA sequence: TGTGCCAGCAGCCGTGGTGGCCTCTACGAGCAGTACTTC. Translation gives CASSRGGLYEQYF.

The rearrangement links TRBV19 to TRBJ1-1, with 8 bases lining up with TRBD1. The J segment lost 4 bases and the V segment lost 10 bases, leaving 14 bases of the junction unmatched. The germline V gene encodes CDR1 LNHDA and CDR2 SQIVND (reference sequence). The CDR3 runs 15 residues. CDR3 nucleotides: TGTGCCACCGTCCTAGGCAGGGGGCGTAGCACTGAAGCTTTCTTT. As protein: CATVLGRGRSTEAFF.

The chain is built from TRBV30 and TRBJ1-3; D uncertain. The CDR3 runs to 14 residues. CDR1 and CDR2 from the germline V gene are GTSNPN and SVGIG (reference sequence). CDR3 amino acids: CSPLTRRAGNTIYF. Here the CDR3 DNA reads TGTTCCCCCCTTACTAGGAGGGCTGGAAACACCATATATTTT.

The V call is TRBV5-1, the J call TRBJ1-1, with unresolved D. Germline CDR1 is SGHRS and CDR2 is YFSETQ. V was trimmed by 0 bases and J by 1 base, leaving 10 bases between them. The length of the CDR3 is 15 residues. The CDR3 nucleotides read TGCGCCAGCAGCTTGGGAATGGCAGGGAACACTGAAGCTTTCTTT. Its translation is CASSLGMAGNTEAFF. The full variable domain, in which reference TRBV5-1 and TRBJ1-1 provide the parts outside the CDR3, is KAGVTQTPRYLIKTRGQQVTLSCSPISGHRSVSWYQQTPGQGLQFLFEYFSETQRNKGNFPGRFSGRQFSNSRSEMNVSTLELGDSALYLCASSLGMAGNTEAFFGQGTRLTVV.

This clone was detected only once. The chain couples TRBV21-1 to TRBJ2-3; the table's D call of TRBD2 was not tested on the DNA. TRBV21-1 is given as a pseudogene. This CDR3 region has 16 residues. CDR3 DNA: TGTGCCAGCAGCAATGGGGGAGGGAGTCGTGCAGATACGCAGTATTTT. Its protein product is CASSNGGGSRADTQYF.

The V gene is TRBV7-9, the J gene TRBJ2-5; D remains unclear. In germline, CDR1 is SEHNR, CDR2 FQNEAQ (reference sequence). Deletions cut 5 bases from V and 2 bases from J, with 3 bases between. The CDR3 loop spans 11 amino acids. CDR3 sequence: CASSPQETQYF. The CDR3 nucleotides are TGTGCCAGCAGCCCTCAAGAGACCCAGTACTTC.

This chain connects TRBV7-9 to TRBJ1-1; D is ambiguous. This CDR3 is built from 14 residues. Germline lookup yields CDR1 SEHNR and CDR2 FQNEAQ (reference sequence). Trimming cost V 4 bases and J 6 bases, with 15 bases left between them. The CDR3 region has the DNA TGTGCCAGCAGCTCAGCAGGAGGGATCCCTGAAGCTTTCTTT. It codes for CASSSAGGIPEAFF.

This clone has a single count. The gene calls are TRBV25-1 and TRBJ1-6; D possibly corresponds to TRBD1 (5 bases). The CDR3 has 15 amino acids. Germline V gives CDR1 MGHDK, CDR2 SYGVNS. The V end was cut by 5 bases, the J end by 8 bases, with 16 bases between. The CDR3 sequence: CASSRFQGTDSPLHF. As DNA, the CDR3 is TGTGCCAGCAGTCGCTTTCAGGGTACGGATTCACCCCTCCACTTT.

The chain links TRBV4-3 to TRBJ1-1; TRBD1 matches 9 bases. Germline CDR1 reads LGHNA; CDR2 reads YSLEER. After removal of 1 base from V and 10 bases from J, the junction contained 7 bases not matched to a gene. The CDR3 spans 14 residues. CDR3 loop: CASSQGRLGQGAFF. The CDR3 coding sequence is TGCGCCAGCAGCCAAGGAAGACTGGGACAGGGAGCTTTCTTT.

The chain is built from TRBV2 and TRBJ1-2, with a possible D match to TRBD1 (6 bases). Germline V gene data show CDR1 as SNHLY and CDR2 as FYNNEI. This CDR3 comprises 15 residues. V lost 2 bases and J lost 1, with 11 bases in between. The CDR3: CASSEWGTNNYGYTF. The CDR3 DNA is TGTGCCAGCAGTGAATGGGGGACAAATAACTATGGCTACACCTTC.

The chain has TRBV7-2 and TRBJ1-5, with D unclear. The V gene lost 10 bases and the J gene lost 3 bases, with 13 bases spanning the gap. Germline CDR1 reads SGHTA; CDR2 reads FQGNSA. The CDR3 extends over 13 amino acids. The CDR3 DNA is TGTGCCACCTCGACCGACAACAATCAGCCCCAGCATTTT. It is translated as CATSTDNNQPQHF.

The chain couples TRBV4-3 to TRBJ1-5; a possible D gene is TRBD1 (5 bases). The CDR3 covers 19 residues. Germline V CDR1 and CDR2: LGHNA, YSLEER. Trimming shortened V by 0 bases and J by 3 bases, and 21 bases separated the two germline ends. Here the CDR3 reads CASSQDFRGGKGVNQPQHF. The CDR3 bases are TGCGCCAGCAGCCAAGATTTCCGAGGAGGGAAAGGGGTCAATCAGCCCCAGCATTTT.

V and J are TRBV7-8 and TRBJ2-3; tentatively, D is TRBD2 (6 bases). The CDR3 spans 15 residues. Trimming took off 5 bases at V and 2 bases at J, with 14 bases between the two ends. From germline, CDR1 is SGHVS and CDR2 FQNEAQ. The CDR3 sequence is CASSDYGTPTDTQYF. In nucleotides, the CDR3 is TGTGCCAGCAGCGATTACGGGACTCCCACAGATACGCAGTATTTT.

The chain couples TRBV21-1 to TRBJ2-7; TRBD1 was called by the table and not checked on the DNA. TRBV21-1 counts as a pseudogene. The CDR3 is made up of 20 amino acids. In DNA, the CDR3 is TGTGCCAGCAGCAAATGTGGGTGGGGACAGGGGCCCCCTCTAGGCTACGAGCAGTACGTC. Translation gives CASSKCGWGQGPPLGYEQYV.

The J gene is TRBJ2-1, the V gene TRBV11-2; 8 nucleotides align to TRBD2. The CDR3 has 14 residues. Per the germline V gene, CDR1 is SGHAT and CDR2 is FQNNGV. After removal of 5 bases from V and 4 bases from J, the junction contained 4 bases not matched to a gene. CDR3 in amino acids: CASSPGRGYNEQFF. The CDR3 nucleotides are TGTGCCAGCAGCCCCGGGAGGGGATACAATGAGCAGTTCTTC. Combining the CDR3 with reference TRBV11-2 and TRBJ2-1 gives the whole variable domain EAGVAQSPRYKIIEKRQSVAFWCNPISGHATLYWYQQILGQGPKLLIQFQNNGVVDDSQLPKDRFSAERLKGVDSTLKIQPAKLEDSAVYLCASSPGRGYNEQFFGPGTRLTVL.

This rearrangement joins TRBV14 to TRBJ2-3, with 11 bases matching TRBD2. The CDR3 runs 16 residues. Germline V gives CDR1 SGHDN, CDR2 FVKESK. Losses at the gene ends were 3 bases for V and 4 bases for J; bases not matched to a gene: 6. This chain's CDR3 is CASSHELAGVADTQYF. For the CDR3, the DNA is TGTGCCAGCAGCCATGAACTAGCGGGAGTTGCAGATACGCAGTATTTT.

This chain connects TRBV28 to TRBJ2-3, with a possible D match to TRBD2 (6 bases). The CDR3 is made up of 14 amino acids. V dropped 3 bases and J dropped 6 bases, with 13 bases sitting between them. Germline V CDR1 and CDR2: MDHEN, SYDVKM. The CDR3 coding sequence is TGTGCCAGCAGTTTCTCGTCAAGCGGGGATACGCAGTATTTT. It specifies CASSFSSSGDTQYF.

This chain uses TRBV6-6 with TRBJ2-7, with D maybe TRBD2 (7 bases). The germline gives CDR1 MNHNY, CDR2 SVGAGI (reference sequence). The CDR3 has 15 amino acids. Trimming left V 7 bases short and J 4 bases short, with 20 bases between. Here the CDR3 reads CASIKGGGSRYEQYF. As DNA, the CDR3 is TGTGCCAGCATCAAAGGGGGGGGTAGTAGGTACGAGCAGTACTTC.

V and J are TRBV6-2 or TRBV6-3 and TRBJ2-5, with D perhaps TRBD2 (5 bases). The CDR3 loop spans 19 amino acids. V was clipped by 2 bases and J by 1 base, with 23 bases between them. CDR1 MNHEY and CDR2 SVGEGT come from the germline V gene. The CDR3 nucleotides are TGTGCCAGCAGTTACGCTCCGGCGACCCTAGCCAGATTCCAAGAGACCCAGTACTTC. This encodes CASSYAPATLARFQETQYF.

V and J are TRBV5-1 and TRBJ2-5; the D gene is possibly TRBD2 (5 bases). V was pared by 7 bases and J by 6 bases, with 28 bases between. This CDR3 has 17 amino acids. Germline values: CDR1 SGHRS, CDR2 YFSETQ. CDR3 protein: CASSASATEKGLKTQYF. CDR3 nucleotides: TGCGCCAGCTCCGCTTCTGCCACGGAGAAAGGACTCAAGACCCAGTACTTC.

Here the CDR3 DNA reads TGTGCCAGTAGTCCTGACAGGTTTAATTCACCCCTCCACTTT. This translates into CASSPDRFNSPLHF. This chain links TRBV19 with TRBJ1-6, with D possibly being TRBD1 (6 bases). There are 14 residues in the CDR3. In germline, CDR1 is LNHDA, CDR2 SQIVND (reference sequence). Trimming took 5 bases from V and 6 from J, leaving 11 bases between them.

The chain recombines TRBV7-9 with TRBJ1-1, with TRBD1 identical over 8 bases. The trim removed 4 bases at V and 11 bases at J, leaving 9 bases unmatched. Germline-derived CDR1 and CDR2 are SEHNR and FQNEAQ (reference sequence). The CDR3 extends over 13 amino acids. The CDR3 region is CASSYRDRYEAFF. CDR3 DNA sequence: TGTGCCAGCAGCTACCGGGACAGGTATGAGGCTTTCTTT.

The chain is built from TRBV24-1 and TRBJ2-2; TRBD1 aligns across 9 bases. Germline V gene data show CDR1 as KGHDR and CDR2 as SFDVKD. CDR3 length equals 17 residues. V trimming: 3 bases; J trimming: 6 bases; junction bases outside the gene matches: 10. In DNA form, the CDR3 reads TGTGCCACCAGTGATACTCGGGACAGGGTTGGGTCCGGGGAGCTGTTTTTT. Its protein product is CATSDTRDRVGSGELFF.

This chain uses TRBV6-5 with TRBJ1-2, with TRBD1 matching over 8 bases. Germline V gene data show CDR1 as MNHEY and CDR2 as SVGAGI. The CDR3 has 15 residues. The ends lost 7 bases at V and 3 bases at J; junction bases unmatched: 10. CDR3 loop: CASIPRQGKDYGYTF. The DNA for the CDR3 is TGTGCCAGCATTCCCCGACAGGGGAAGGACTATGGCTACACCTTC.

V and J are TRBV29-1 and TRBJ2-1; perhaps TRBD1 as D (8 bases). Trimming took 4 bases from V and 4 from J, leaving 14 bases between them. Per germline, CDR1 SQVTM and CDR2 ANQGSEA. The CDR3 has 14 amino acids. The CDR3 bases are TGCAGCGTTGGGACAGGGAGGGAATACAATGAGCAGTTCTTC. Protein sequence: CSVGTGREYNEQFF.